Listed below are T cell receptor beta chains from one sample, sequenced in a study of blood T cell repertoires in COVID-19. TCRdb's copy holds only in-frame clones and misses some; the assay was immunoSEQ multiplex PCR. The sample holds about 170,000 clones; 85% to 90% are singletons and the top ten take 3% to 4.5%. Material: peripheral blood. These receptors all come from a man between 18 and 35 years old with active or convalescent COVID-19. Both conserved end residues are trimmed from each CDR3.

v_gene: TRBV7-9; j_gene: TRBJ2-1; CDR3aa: ASMLTGLTGDNEQF
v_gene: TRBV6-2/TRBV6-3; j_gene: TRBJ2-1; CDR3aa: ASSYSLRLAGRNEQF
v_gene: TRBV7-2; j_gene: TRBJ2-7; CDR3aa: ASSLFLRYEQY
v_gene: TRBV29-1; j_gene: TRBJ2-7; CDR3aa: SVRAGQGMIEQY
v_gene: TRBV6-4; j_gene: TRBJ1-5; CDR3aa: ALMCRQLNQPQH
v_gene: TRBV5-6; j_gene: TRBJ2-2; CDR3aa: ASGSGLDAGELF
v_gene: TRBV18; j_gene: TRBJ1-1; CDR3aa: ASSTKGDGTEAF
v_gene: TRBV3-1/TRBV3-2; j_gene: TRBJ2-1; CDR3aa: ASSRWTSGGYNEQF
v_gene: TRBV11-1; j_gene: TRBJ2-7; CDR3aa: ASSSDRGSYEQY
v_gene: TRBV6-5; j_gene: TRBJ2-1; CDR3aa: AIAKRANNEQF
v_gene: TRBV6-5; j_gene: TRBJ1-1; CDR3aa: ASSNWDTRGTEAF
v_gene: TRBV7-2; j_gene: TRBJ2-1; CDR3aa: ASSLTQGGVRFSYNEQF
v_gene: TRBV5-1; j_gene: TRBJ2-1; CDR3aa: ASSLEGGSYNEQF
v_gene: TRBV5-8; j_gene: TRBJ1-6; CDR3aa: ASSLVGDNSPLH
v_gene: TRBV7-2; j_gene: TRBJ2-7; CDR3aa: ASSHWELEDEQY
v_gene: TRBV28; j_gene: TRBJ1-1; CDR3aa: ASSPGDGGAGDTEAF
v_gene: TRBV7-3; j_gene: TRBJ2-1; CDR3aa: ASSLVGGSRDEQF
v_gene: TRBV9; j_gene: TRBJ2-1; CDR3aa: ASSVGPWVSSYNEQF
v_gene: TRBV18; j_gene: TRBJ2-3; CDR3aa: ASSPAGGWGTDTQY